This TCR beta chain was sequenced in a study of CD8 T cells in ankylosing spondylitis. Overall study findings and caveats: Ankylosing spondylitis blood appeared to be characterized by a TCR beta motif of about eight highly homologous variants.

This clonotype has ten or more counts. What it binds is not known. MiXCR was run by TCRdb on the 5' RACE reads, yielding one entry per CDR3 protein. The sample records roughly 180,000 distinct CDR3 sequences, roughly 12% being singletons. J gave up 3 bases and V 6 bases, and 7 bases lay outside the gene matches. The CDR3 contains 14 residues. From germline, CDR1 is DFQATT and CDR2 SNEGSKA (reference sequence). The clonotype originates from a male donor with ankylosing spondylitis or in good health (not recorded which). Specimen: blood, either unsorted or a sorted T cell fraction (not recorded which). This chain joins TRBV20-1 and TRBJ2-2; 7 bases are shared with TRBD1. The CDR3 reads CSALGGSHTGELFF. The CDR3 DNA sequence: TGCAGTGCCTTAGGGGGCAGCCACACCGGGGAGCTGTTTTTT.